This T cell receptor (beta chain) was obtained from a study of blood T cell repertoires in COVID-19. Study details: Samples representing acute and convalescent COVID-19 were sourced from the United States, Italy and Spain. Sources were T cells, B-cell-depleted T cells, or PBMCs; the material itself was cDNA or gDNA.

J lost 6 bases, V lost 1 base, and 11 bases had no gene match. The length of the CDR3 is 16 residues. CDR1 is SGHRS, CDR2 YFSETQ, per germline. Libraries were prepared by immunoSEQ multiplex PCR; TCRdb keeps only in-frame clonotypes and omits some of them. Of roughly 69,000 clones listed, approximately 87% were seen once; the top ten hold roughly 4.4%. The specimen was peripheral blood. This receptor was obtained from a man in his forties or fifties with active COVID-19. The J gene is TRBJ2-7, the V gene TRBV5-1, with 9 bases identical to TRBD2. The CDR3 region is CASSLRSSAGGLEQYF. As DNA, the CDR3 is TGCGCCAGCAGCTTGCGTTCGTCGGCGGGGGGGCTCGAGCAGTACTTC. The full variable domain, with the rest looked up from reference TRBV5-1 and TRBJ2-7, is KAGVTQTPRYLIKTRGQQVTLSCSPISGHRSVSWYQQTPGQGLQFLFEYFSETQRNKGNFPGRFSGRQFSNSRSEMNVSTLELGDSALYLCASSLRSSAGGLEQYFGPGTRLTVT.